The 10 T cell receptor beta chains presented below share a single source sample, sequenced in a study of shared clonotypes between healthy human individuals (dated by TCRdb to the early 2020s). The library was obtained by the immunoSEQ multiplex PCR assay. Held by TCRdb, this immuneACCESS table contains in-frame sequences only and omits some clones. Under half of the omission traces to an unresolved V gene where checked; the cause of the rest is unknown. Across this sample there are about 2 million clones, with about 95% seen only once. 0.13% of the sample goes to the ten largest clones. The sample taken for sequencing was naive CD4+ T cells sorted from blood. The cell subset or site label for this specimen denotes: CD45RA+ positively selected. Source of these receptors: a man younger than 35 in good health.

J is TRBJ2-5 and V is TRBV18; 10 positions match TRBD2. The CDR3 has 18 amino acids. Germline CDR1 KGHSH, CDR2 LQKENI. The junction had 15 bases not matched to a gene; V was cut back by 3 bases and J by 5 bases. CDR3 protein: CASSPPLGTSGAPETQYF. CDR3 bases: TGTGCCAGCTCACCTCCGCTCGGAACTAGCGGGGCCCCGGAGACCCAGTACTTC.

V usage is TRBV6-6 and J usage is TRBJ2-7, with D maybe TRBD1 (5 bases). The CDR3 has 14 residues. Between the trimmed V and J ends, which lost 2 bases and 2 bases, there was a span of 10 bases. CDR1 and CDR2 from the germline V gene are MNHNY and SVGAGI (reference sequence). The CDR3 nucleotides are TGTGCCAGCAGTTACGGGCAGGACACCTACGAGCAGTACTTC. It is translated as CASSYGQDTYEQYF.

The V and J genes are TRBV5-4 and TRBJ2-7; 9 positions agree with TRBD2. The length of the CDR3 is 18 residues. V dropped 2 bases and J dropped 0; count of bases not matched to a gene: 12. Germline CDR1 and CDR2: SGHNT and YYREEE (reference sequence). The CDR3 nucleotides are TGTGCCAGCAGCTTTTCCACTGCTCGCGGGAGGGGCTCCTACGAGCAGTACTTC. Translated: CASSFSTARGRGSYEQYF.

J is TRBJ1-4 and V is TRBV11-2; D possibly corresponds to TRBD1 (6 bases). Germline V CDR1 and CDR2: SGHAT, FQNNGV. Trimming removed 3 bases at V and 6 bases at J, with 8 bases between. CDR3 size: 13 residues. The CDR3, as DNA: TGTGCCAGCAGCTTTCACAGGGATGAAAAACTGTTTTTT. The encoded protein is CASSFHRDEKLFF.

The DNA for the CDR3 is TGTGCCAGCAGCTTACAGGCTGCAAGGGCTGGAAACACCATATATTTT. Translation gives CASSLQAARAGNTIYF. V is TRBV7-9 and J is TRBJ1-3; D not certain. Germline-derived CDR1 and CDR2 are SEHNR and FQNEAQ (reference sequence). V gave up 2 bases and J gave up 2 bases, with 13 bases separating them. The CDR3 runs 16 residues.

The CDR3 sequence is CASRLTTVLNTEAFF. CDR3 nucleotide sequence: TGTGCCAGCAGGCTGACCACGGTTTTGAACACTGAAGCTTTCTTT. The chain links TRBV2 to TRBJ1-1; D is undetermined. V was pared by 6 bases and J by 0 bases, with 14 bases between. Germline V gene sequence: CDR1 SNHLY, CDR2 FYNNEI. The CDR3 length is 15 residues.

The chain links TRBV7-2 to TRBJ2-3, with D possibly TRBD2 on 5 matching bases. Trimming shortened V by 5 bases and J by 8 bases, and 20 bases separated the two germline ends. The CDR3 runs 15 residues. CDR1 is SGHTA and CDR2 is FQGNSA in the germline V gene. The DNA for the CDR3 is TGTGCCAGCAGCCCCCCAGGACTCCGTTACGTTACGCAGTATTTT. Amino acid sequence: CASSPPGLRYVTQYF.

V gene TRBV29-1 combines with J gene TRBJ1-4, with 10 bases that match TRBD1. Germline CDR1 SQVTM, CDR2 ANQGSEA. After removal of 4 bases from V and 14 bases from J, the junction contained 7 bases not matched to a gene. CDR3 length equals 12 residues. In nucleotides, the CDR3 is TGCAGCGTTGGACAGGGGGCCGAACGGCTGTTTTTT. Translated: CSVGQGAERLFF.

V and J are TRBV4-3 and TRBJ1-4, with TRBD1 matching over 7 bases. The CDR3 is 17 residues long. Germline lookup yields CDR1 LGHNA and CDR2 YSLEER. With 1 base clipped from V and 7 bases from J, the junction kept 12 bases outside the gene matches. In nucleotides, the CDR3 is TGCGCCAGCAGCCAAGCGACAGGGAGTGGTTTCTCTGAAAAACTGTTTTTT. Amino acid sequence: CASSQATGSGFSEKLFF.

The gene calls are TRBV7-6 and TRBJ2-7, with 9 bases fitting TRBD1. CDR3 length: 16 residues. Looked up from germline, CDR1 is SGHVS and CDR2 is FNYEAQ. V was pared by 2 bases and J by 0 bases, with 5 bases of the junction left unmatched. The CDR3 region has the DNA TGTGCCAGCAGCTTATTAGGGACAGGGAGCTCCTACGAGCAGTACTTC. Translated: CASSLLGTGSSYEQYF.